A selection of T cell receptor beta chains follows, all from one sample in a study of blood T cell repertoires in COVID-19. The assay was immunoSEQ multiplex PCR, and TCRdb's table has in-frame clones only and misses some. The table has 200,000 to 250,000 clones, 84% seen once. Sequencing was performed on PBMCs or T cells enriched from blood (not recorded which). The receptors originated from a man between 60 and 70 years old who had recovered from COVID-19. Both conserved end residues are part of each CDR3. A D gene is named only where the DNA matches it firmly. Expanded clones are given a class, and other clones once, few, many or no size at all.

j_call: TRBJ1-6; v_call: TRBV13; clone_size: .; d_call: TRBD1; cdr3_aa: CASSLGQGARNSPLHF; cdr3_nt: TGTGCCAGCAGCTTAGGACAGGGGGCTAGGAATTCACCCCTCCACTTT
j_call: TRBJ2-5; v_call: TRBV7-6; clone_size: .; d_call: .; cdr3_aa: CASSPPPGGLETQYF; cdr3_nt: TGTGCCAGCAGCCCCCCCCCTGGGGGCTTGGAGACCCAGTACTTC
j_call: TRBJ1-3; v_call: TRBV25-1; clone_size: .; d_call: .; cdr3_aa: CASRQTGHSGNTIYF; cdr3_nt: TGTGCCAGCAGACAGACAGGCCACTCTGGAAACACCATATATTTT
j_call: TRBJ2-7; v_call: TRBV7-9; clone_size: .; d_call: TRBD1; cdr3_aa: CASSFPGQVYEQYF; cdr3_nt: TGTGCCAGCAGCTTCCCGGGACAGGTCTACGAGCAGTACTTC
j_call: TRBJ2-4; v_call: TRBV6-1; clone_size: .; d_call: .; cdr3_aa: CASSDKQGMLAKNIQYF; cdr3_nt: TGTGCCAGCAGTGACAAACAGGGAATGCTAGCCAAAAACATTCAGTACTTC
j_call: TRBJ1-2; v_call: TRBV27; clone_size: .; d_call: .; cdr3_aa: CASSNTGWDGYTF; cdr3_nt: TGTGCCAGCAGTAACACAGGGTGGGATGGCTACACCTTC
j_call: TRBJ2-7; v_call: TRBV5-1; clone_size: .; d_call: .; cdr3_aa: CASSLSGRPPDYEQYF; cdr3_nt: TGCGCCAGCAGCTTGTCGGGAAGGCCCCCGGATTACGAGCAGTACTTC
j_call: TRBJ1-5; v_call: TRBV6-5; clone_size: .; d_call: TRBD1; cdr3_aa: CASSPDRGSNQPQHF; cdr3_nt: TGTGCCAGCAGTCCAGACAGGGGTAGCAATCAGCCCCAGCATTTT
j_call: TRBJ2-7; v_call: TRBV6-5; clone_size: .; d_call: .; cdr3_aa: CASIDPPRVYEQYF; cdr3_nt: TGTGCCAGCATAGATCCTCCCAGGGTCTACGAGCAGTACTTC
j_call: TRBJ1-1; v_call: TRBV5-1; clone_size: .; d_call: TRBD1; cdr3_aa: CASSFSGTGEAEAFF; cdr3_nt: TGCGCCAGCAGCTTCTCGGGGACAGGGGAGGCTGAAGCTTTCTTT
j_call: TRBJ2-7; v_call: TRBV29-1; clone_size: .; d_call: TRBD1; cdr3_aa: CSVSDRVYEQYF; cdr3_nt: TGCAGCGTCTCGGACAGGGTCTACGAGCAGTACTTC
j_call: TRBJ1-2; v_call: TRBV7-9; clone_size: .; d_call: TRBD1; cdr3_aa: CASSLPGQGFGYTF; cdr3_nt: TGTGCCAGCAGCTTACCGGGACAGGGTTTTGGCTACACCTTC
j_call: TRBJ1-3; v_call: TRBV4-1; clone_size: .; d_call: TRBD1; cdr3_aa: CASSQDRGPGNTIYF; cdr3_nt: TGCGCCAGCAGCCAAGACAGGGGGCCTGGAAACACCATATATTTT
j_call: TRBJ2-7; v_call: TRBV18; clone_size: .; d_call: TRBD1; cdr3_aa: CASSPGTGYEQYF; cdr3_nt: TGTGCCAGCTCACCCGGGACAGGGTACGAGCAGTACTTC
j_call: TRBJ2-7; v_call: TRBV19; clone_size: .; d_call: TRBD1; cdr3_aa: CASSILGDRGHEQYF; cdr3_nt: TGTGCCAGTAGTATTCTGGGGGACAGGGGTCACGAGCAGTACTTC
j_call: TRBJ1-2; v_call: TRBV5-1; clone_size: .; d_call: TRBD1; cdr3_aa: CASSRNPQTGGYGYTF; cdr3_nt: TGCGCCAGCAGCAGGAACCCTCAGACAGGGGGCTATGGCTACACCTTC
j_call: TRBJ2-2; v_call: TRBV27; clone_size: .; d_call: .; cdr3_aa: CASTMSRGTGELFF; cdr3_nt: TGTGCCAGCACTATGAGTCGGGGAACCGGGGAGCTGTTTTTT
j_call: TRBJ2-1; v_call: TRBV18; clone_size: .; d_call: .; cdr3_aa: CASSPWQVSSYNEQFF; cdr3_nt: TGTGCCAGCTCACCATGGCAGGTGAGCTCCTACAATGAGCAGTTCTTC
j_call: TRBJ1-2; v_call: TRBV11-2; clone_size: .; d_call: TRBD1; cdr3_aa: CASSSRQGAPYGYTF; cdr3_nt: TGTGCCAGCAGCTCAAGACAGGGGGCCCCCTATGGCTACACCTTC
j_call: TRBJ2-5; v_call: TRBV3-1/TRBV3-2; clone_size: .; d_call: .; cdr3_aa: CASSRAGVRETQYF; cdr3_nt: TGTGCCAGCAGCCGGGCAGGGGTAAGGGAGACCCAGTACTTC
j_call: TRBJ1-1; v_call: TRBV13; clone_size: .; d_call: .; cdr3_aa: CASSGASTEAFF; cdr3_nt: TGTGCCAGCAGTGGGGCTAGCACTGAAGCTTTCTTT
j_call: TRBJ1-3; v_call: TRBV5-8; clone_size: .; d_call: TRBD1; cdr3_aa: CASSTDRAGNTIYF; cdr3_nt: TGTGCCAGCAGCACGGACAGGGCTGGAAACACCATATATTTT
j_call: TRBJ1-2; v_call: TRBV4-2; clone_size: few; d_call: .; cdr3_aa: CASSRGVPTDPQDGYTF; cdr3_nt: TGTGCCAGCAGCCGAGGAGTTCCGACAGACCCTCAGGATGGCTACACCTTC
j_call: TRBJ2-1; v_call: TRBV7-3; clone_size: .; d_call: TRBD2; cdr3_aa: CASSLAGGPGNEQFF; cdr3_nt: TGTGCCAGCAGCTTGGCGGGGGGGCCGGGCAATGAGCAGTTCTTC
j_call: TRBJ1-5; v_call: TRBV27; clone_size: .; d_call: .; cdr3_aa: CASSLRGSNQPQHF; cdr3_nt: TGTGCCAGCAGCCTACGGGGTAGCAATCAGCCCCAGCATTTT
j_call: TRBJ2-3; v_call: TRBV11-2; clone_size: once; d_call: .; cdr3_aa: CASTSLIFADTQYF; cdr3_nt: TGTGCCAGCACCTCACTAATATTCGCAGATACGCAGTATTTT
j_call: TRBJ1-2; v_call: TRBV15; clone_size: .; d_call: .; cdr3_aa: CATSREQQAFYGYTF; cdr3_nt: TGTGCCACCAGCAGAGAGCAACAGGCCTTCTATGGCTACACCTTC
j_call: TRBJ2-7; v_call: TRBV11-2; clone_size: once; d_call: .; cdr3_aa: CASSLGVSYEQYF; cdr3_nt: TGTGCCAGCAGTCTCGGGGTATCCTACGAGCAGTACTTC